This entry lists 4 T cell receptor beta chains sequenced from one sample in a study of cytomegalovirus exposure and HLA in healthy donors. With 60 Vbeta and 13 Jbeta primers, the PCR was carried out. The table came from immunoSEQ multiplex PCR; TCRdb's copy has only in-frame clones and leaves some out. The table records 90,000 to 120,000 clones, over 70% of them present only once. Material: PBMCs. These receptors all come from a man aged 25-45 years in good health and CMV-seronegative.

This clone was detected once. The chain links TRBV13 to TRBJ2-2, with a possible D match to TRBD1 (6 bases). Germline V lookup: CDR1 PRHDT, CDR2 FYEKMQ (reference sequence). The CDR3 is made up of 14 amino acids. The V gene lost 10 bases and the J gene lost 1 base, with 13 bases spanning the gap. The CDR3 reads CATDLGQNTGELFF. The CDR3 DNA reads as TGTGCCACCGACTTGGGACAGAACACCGGGGAGCTGTTTTTT.

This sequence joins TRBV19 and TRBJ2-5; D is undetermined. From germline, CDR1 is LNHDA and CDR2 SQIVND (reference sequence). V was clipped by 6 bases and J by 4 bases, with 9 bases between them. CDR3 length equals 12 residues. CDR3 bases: TGTGCCAGTAGCCCCACCGGAGAGACCCAGTACTTC. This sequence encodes CASSPTGETQYF.

The CDR3: CASSQGGAGPGTDTQYF. CDR3 sequence (DNA): TGTGCCAGCAGCCAAGGTGGAGCAGGGCCGGGCACAGATACGCAGTATTTT. The chain couples TRBV4-2 to TRBJ2-3; maybe TRBD1 (5 bases). Per germline, CDR1 LGHNA and CDR2 YNFKEQ. With 1 base removed from V and 1 base from J, the gap between germline ends came to 15 bases. This CDR3 is built from 17 residues.

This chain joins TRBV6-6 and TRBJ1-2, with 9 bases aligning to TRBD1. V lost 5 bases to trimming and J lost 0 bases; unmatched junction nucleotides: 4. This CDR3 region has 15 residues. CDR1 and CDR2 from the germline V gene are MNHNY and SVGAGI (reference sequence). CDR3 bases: TGTGCCAGCAGTAAACAGGGGGCTACTAACTATGGCTACACCTTC. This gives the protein CASSKQGATNYGYTF.